The 26 T cell receptor beta chains in this list originate from one sample, sequenced in a study of blood T cells in healthy people across ages. Next came a second PCR, run for about 7 to 12 cycles, which used a sample-barcoded 5' primer along with a J-beta primer mix. In TCRdb, the 5' RACE reads were re-called with MiXCR into one record per CDR3 protein. The sample carries around 870,000 distinct CDR3 sequences, under 30% recorded once. Material for sequencing was blood. The receptors come from a woman at least 80 years old in good health.

As to this clonotype: This may stem from a read error, because a much larger clone lies one nucleotide away. J is TRBJ2-7 and V is TRBV7-9; the match to TRBD2 covers 9 bases. The CDR3 runs to 16 residues. CDR1 is SEHNR and CDR2 is FQNEAQ in the germline V gene (reference sequence). V shed 0 bases and J 7 bases; nucleotides not matched to a gene: 10. CDR3 in amino acids: CASSLAPSGDYNEQYF. DNA for the CDR3: TGTGCCAGCAGCTTAGCGCCTAGCGGGGACTACAATGAGCAGTACTTC.

This clonotype was detected many times. The chain recombines TRBV20-1 with TRBJ2-5; tentatively, D is TRBD2 (5 bases). The CDR3 contains 18 residues. Trimming shortened V by 5 bases and J by 4 bases, and 29 bases separated the two germline ends. Germline-derived CDR1 and CDR2 are DFQATT and SNEGSKA (reference sequence). The CDR3 bases are TGCAGTGCTTCCCCCGAGGGCCGGGGTGGGGTTGTGGGAGAGACCCAGTACTTC. The encoded protein is CSASPEGRGGVVGETQYF.

In the case of this clonotype: A much bigger clone sits one base away, suggesting this may be a read error. The chain carries TRBV20-1 and TRBJ2-7; D is undetermined. V gave up 6 bases and J gave up 7 bases, with 13 bases separating them. CDR3 length equals 11 residues. Germline CDR1 reads DFQATT; CDR2 reads SNEGSKA (reference sequence). The CDR3 region has the DNA TGCAGTGCCTCAAAATGGGGTGAGCAGTACTTC. Its protein product is CSASKWGEQYF.

V gene TRBV7-2 combines with J gene TRBJ1-5, with D perhaps TRBD1 (5 bases). The CDR3 extends over 14 amino acids. Germline values: CDR1 SGHTA, CDR2 FQGNSA. Trimming cost V 5 bases and J 3 bases, with 11 bases left between them. The CDR3 loop reads CASSPGPVNQPQHF. The CDR3 DNA follows: TGTGCCAGCAGCCCGGGACCCGTCAATCAGCCCCAGCATTTT.

Here the CDR3 DNA reads TGTGCCAGCGGCGGGCAGTTGAACACTGAAGCTTTCTTT. Encoded protein: CASGGQLNTEAFF. This chain links TRBV7-2 with TRBJ1-1; D remains ambiguous. Per germline, CDR1 SGHTA and CDR2 FQGNSA. The germline V and J ends were trimmed by 8 bases and 0 bases, with 10 bases remaining between them. The length of the CDR3 is 13 residues.

The rearrangement uses TRBV20-1 and TRBJ1-4; possibly TRBD1 for D (5 bases). Germline V CDR1 and CDR2: DFQATT, SNEGSKA (reference sequence). V lost 6 bases and J 4 bases, leaving 12 bases between the germline ends. CDR3 size: 13 residues. The CDR3 nucleotides are TGCAGTGCCCTGACAGTGGGTAATGAAAAACTGTTTTTT. The encoded protein is CSALTVGNEKLFF.

This clonotype was recorded at least ten times. The chain uses TRBV4-2 and TRBJ2-3, with D perhaps assigned TRBD1 or TRBD2 (5 bases each). Germline lookup yields CDR1 LGHNA and CDR2 YNFKEQ. The CDR3 is made up of 15 amino acids. Deletions cut 0 bases from V and 5 bases from J, with 12 bases between. CDR3 sequence: CASSQDLRGGDTQYF. CDR3 DNA sequence: TGTGCCAGCAGCCAAGATCTTCGGGGCGGAGATACGCAGTATTTT.

Worth noting for this clonotype: A much larger clone is a single base away; this may be a read error. This chain uses TRBV4-3 with TRBJ2-2; 7 nucleotides agree with TRBD2. This CDR3 comprises 17 residues. CDR1 is LGHNA and CDR2 is YSLEER in the germline V gene. V lost 1 base, J lost 1 base, and 6 bases stayed unmatched. CDR3 protein: CASSQATSEMNTGELFF. The CDR3 region has the DNA TGCGCCAGCAGCCAAGCTACTAGCGAGATGAACACCGGGGAGCTGTTTTTT.

The J gene is TRBJ2-1, the V gene TRBV6-2 or TRBV6-3; D remains unclear. The closer fit of TRBJ2-7 to the DNA end suggests the J call may be wrong. CDR1 is MNHEY, CDR2 SVGEGT, per germline. This CDR3 comprises 13 residues. The CDR3 reads CASSYSGYNEQYF. DNA for the CDR3: TGTGCCAGCAGTTACTCCGGCTACAATGAGCAGTACTTC.

Many counts were recorded for this clonotype. The chain uses TRBV20-1 and TRBJ2-1; 15 bases line up with TRBD2. The CDR3 spans 15 residues. Germline V CDR1 and CDR2: DFQATT, SNEGSKA (reference sequence). Trimming at V came to 1 base and at J to 8 bases, leaving 3 bases not matched to a gene. The CDR3 sequence is CSARGTSGGAYEQFF. The DNA of the CDR3 is TGCAGTGCTAGAGGGACTAGCGGGGGGGCCTATGAGCAGTTCTTC.

Note on this clonotype: A much larger clone differs by one base, so this may be a read error. The rearrangement uses TRBV12-3 or TRBV12-4 and TRBJ2-7, with TRBD2 as a possible D gene (6 bases). V dropped 9 bases and J dropped 10 bases, with 22 bases sitting between them. There are 13 residues in the CDR3. This CDR3 is CASGMGGEEIQYF. The CDR3 region has the DNA TGTGCCAGTGGGATGGGTGGGGAGGAGATCCAGTACTTC.

This clonotype has a count of ten or more. The genes are TRBV9 and TRBJ1-2; D is ambiguous. V lost 2 bases and J 1 base, leaving 9 bases between the germline ends. This CDR3 spans 14 amino acids. Germline V gene data show CDR1 as SGDLS and CDR2 as YYNGEE. The CDR3 loop is CASSVAVNNYGYTF. Here the CDR3 DNA reads TGTGCCAGCAGCGTGGCGGTTAATAACTATGGCTACACCTTC.

This clonotype has just a few counts. The chain carries TRBV7-2 and TRBJ2-2, with TRBD2 matching 10 bases. Losses at the gene ends were 5 bases for V and 1 base for J; bases not matched to a gene: 7. This CDR3 spans 17 amino acids. Germline assignment: CDR1 SGHTA and CDR2 FQGNSA. CDR3 amino acids: CASSPSRLAGNTGELFF. The CDR3 DNA sequence: TGTGCCAGCAGCCCTTCCAGACTAGCGGGGAACACCGGGGAGCTGTTTTTT.

CDR3 bases: TGTGCCAGCAGCTCGAGGCGGACTAGCGGGTGGGGTACGCAGTATTTT. It codes for CASSSRRTSGWGTQYF. V and J are TRBV11-2 and TRBJ2-3; 11 nucleotides agree with TRBD2. J was trimmed by 8 bases and V by 4 bases; bases with no gene match: 11. CDR3 length equals 16 residues. The germline gives CDR1 SGHAT, CDR2 FQNNGV.

The table lists this clonotype with many counts. The chain recombines TRBV7-8 with TRBJ2-5; D is possibly TRBD2 (6 bases). From germline, CDR1 is SGHVS and CDR2 FQNEAQ. V lost 5 bases and J 7 bases, leaving 14 bases between the germline ends. This CDR3 comprises 13 residues. CDR3 in DNA: TGTGCCAGCAGCGCGGGCCAGGAGGGGACCCAGTACTTC. Translated, it gives CASSAGQEGTQYF.

This clonotype was seen just once. V usage is TRBV7-9 and J usage is TRBJ2-5; TRBD1 matches 9 bases. This CDR3 comprises 15 residues. Germline CDR1 and CDR2: SEHNR and FQNEAQ (reference sequence). V shed 2 bases and J 7 bases; nucleotides not matched to a gene: 8. The CDR3, as DNA: TGTGCCAGCAGCTTAAGGTGGACAGGGGAAGGGACCCAGTACTTC. Translating gives CASSLRWTGEGTQYF.

The J gene is TRBJ1-1, the V gene TRBV25-1; D ambiguous. Looked up from germline, CDR1 is MGHDK and CDR2 is SYGVNS. V was pared by 6 bases and J by 1 base, with 9 bases between. There are 13 residues in the CDR3. CDR3 protein: CASRGWENTEAFF. In nucleotides, the CDR3 is TGTGCCAGCAGGGGGTGGGAGAACACTGAAGCTTTCTTT.

This clonotype occurred a few times. The V and J genes are TRBV5-1 and TRBJ2-2; D is unclear. Germline CDR1 reads SGHRS; CDR2 reads YFSETQ. The CDR3 contains 15 residues. Trimming cost V 8 bases and J 0 bases, with 14 bases left between them. The CDR3 bases are TGCGCCAGTGCGTTGTCGGCGGCGAACACCGGGGAGCTGTTTTTT. It codes for CASALSAANTGELFF.

This clonotype occurred many times. The chain recombines TRBV21-1 with TRBJ1-5. TRBV21-1 is a pseudogene. The CDR3 length is 17 residues. The chain's CDR3 is CASSHRSGGESNQPQHF. CDR3 DNA sequence: TGTGCCAGCAGCCACCGGTCGGGGGGGGAAAGCAATCAGCCCCAGCATTTT.

The sample holds many counts of this clonotype. The chain uses TRBV5-1 and TRBJ2-7; D could derive from TRBD1 or TRBD2 (5 bases each). The V gene's germline CDR1 is SGHRS and CDR2 YFSETQ. V lost 4 bases, J lost 6 bases, and 17 bases lay in between. The CDR3 totals 14 residues. In DNA form, the CDR3 reads TGCGCCAGCAGCGAGGGACGCCCCGGGATCGAGCAGTACTTC. Translating it yields CASSEGRPGIEQYF.

This clonotype was seen at least ten times. The gene calls are TRBV20-1 and TRBJ2-5, with TRBD1 matching over 7 bases. CDR3 size: 15 residues. Germline V gene sequence: CDR1 DFQATT, CDR2 SNEGSKA (reference sequence). The trim removed 5 bases at V and 2 bases at J, leaving 11 bases unmatched. The CDR3 is CSARRKGTAQETQYF. The CDR3 DNA sequence: TGCAGTGCTCGAAGGAAGGGGACAGCTCAAGAGACCCAGTACTTC.

J is TRBJ2-3 and V is TRBV19; D gene ambiguous. Germline V gene lookup returns CDR1 LNHDA and CDR2 SQIVND (reference sequence). The CDR3 has 15 amino acids. V lost 4 bases and J 6 bases, leaving 17 bases between the germline ends. DNA for the CDR3: TGTGCCAGTAGTACGGTCGCTAGAAGTTGGGATACGCAGTATTTT. Protein: CASSTVARSWDTQYF.

This clonotype was seen a few times. The chain uses TRBV2 and TRBJ1-2; no reliable D call. Germline V CDR1 and CDR2: SNHLY, FYNNEI. The CDR3 runs to 11 residues. Trimming stripped 7 bases from V and 4 bases from J, with 7 bases between. The CDR3 spells CASTESYGYTF. The CDR3 bases are TGTGCCAGCACCGAGTCCTATGGCTACACCTTC.

This clonotype has a handful of counts. The J gene is TRBJ1-5, the V gene TRBV11-2; tentatively, D is TRBD1 (5 bases). The germline CDR1 and CDR2 sequences are SGHAT and FQNNGV. CDR3 size: 15 residues. V was cut by 0 bases and J by 8 bases, with 14 bases left in between. The CDR3 spells CASSLDLAGGEPQHF. As DNA, the CDR3 is TGTGCCAGCAGCTTAGATCTTGCGGGGGGAGAGCCCCAGCATTTT.

This clonotype was detected many times. The J gene is TRBJ2-1, the V gene TRBV18, with TRBD2 as a possible D gene (5 bases). The germline gives CDR1 KGHSH, CDR2 LQKENI. With 2 bases removed from V and 7 bases from J, the gap between germline ends came to 18 bases. The CDR3 has 16 amino acids. The CDR3 region is CASSPAGPRVMNEQFF. For the CDR3, the DNA is TGTGCCAGCTCACCAGCGGGTCCCCGGGTGATGAATGAGCAGTTCTTC.

In this sample, this clonotype turned up a few times. A read error is possible here, since a much larger clone lies one base away. The chain couples TRBV29-1 to TRBJ2-5; TRBD1 aligns across 11 bases. This CDR3 comprises 14 residues. The junction had 9 bases not matched to a gene; V was cut back by 1 base and J by 11 bases. Germline CDR1 is SQVTM and CDR2 is ANQGSEA. DNA for the CDR3: TGCAGCGTTGAAGGGGACAGGGGGGGTTATGAGCAGTACTTC. This translates into CSVEGDRGGYEQYF. The whole variable domain, remainder taken from reference TRBV29-1 and TRBJ2-5, is SAVISQKPSRDICQRGTSLTIQCQVDSQVTMMFWYRQQPGQSLTLIATANQGSEATYESGFVIDKFPISRPNLTFSTLTVSNMSPEDSSIYLCSVEGDRGGYEQYFGPGTRLLVL.